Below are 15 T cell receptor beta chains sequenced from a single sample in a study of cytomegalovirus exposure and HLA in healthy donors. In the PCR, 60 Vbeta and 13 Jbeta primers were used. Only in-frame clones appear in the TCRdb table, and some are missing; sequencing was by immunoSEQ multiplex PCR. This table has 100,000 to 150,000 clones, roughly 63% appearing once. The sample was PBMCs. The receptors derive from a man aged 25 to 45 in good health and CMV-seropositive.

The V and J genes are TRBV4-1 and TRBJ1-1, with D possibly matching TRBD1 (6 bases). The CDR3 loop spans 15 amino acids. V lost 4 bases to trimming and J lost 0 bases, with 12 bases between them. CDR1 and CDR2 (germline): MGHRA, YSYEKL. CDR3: CASSRRQVMNTEAFF. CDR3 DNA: TGCGCCAGCAGCCGCAGACAGGTGATGAACACTGAAGCTTTCTTT.

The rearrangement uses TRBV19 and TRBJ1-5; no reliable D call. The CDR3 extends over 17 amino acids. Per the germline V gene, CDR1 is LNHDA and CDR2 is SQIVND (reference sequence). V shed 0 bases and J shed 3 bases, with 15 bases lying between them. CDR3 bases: TGTGCCAGTAGTATAGATCCCCACAACACGTACAATCAGCCCCAGCATTTT. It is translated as CASSIDPHNTYNQPQHF.

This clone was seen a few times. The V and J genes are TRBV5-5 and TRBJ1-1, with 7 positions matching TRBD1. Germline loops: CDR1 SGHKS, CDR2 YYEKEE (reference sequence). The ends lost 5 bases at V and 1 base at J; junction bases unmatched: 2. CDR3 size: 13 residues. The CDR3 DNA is TGTGCCAGCAGTAGGGACAGGAACACTGAAGCTTTCTTT. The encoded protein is CASSRDRNTEAFF.

CDR3 sequence (DNA): TGTGCCTGGAGCACTCCCCCCCGGGAGCAGTACTTC. Protein product: CAWSTPPREQYF. The chain has TRBV30 and TRBJ2-7; D ambiguous. The germline V and J ends were trimmed by 3 bases and 7 bases, with 13 bases remaining between them. The CDR3 covers 12 residues. Germline CDR1 is GTSNPN and CDR2 is SVGIG (reference sequence). Full variable domain (rest looked up from reference TRBV30 and TRBJ2-7): SQTIHQWPATLVQPVGSPLSLECTVEGTSNPNLYWYRQAAGRGLQLLFYSVGIGQISSEVPQNLSASRPQDRQFILSSKKLLLSDSGFYLCAWSTPPREQYFGPGTRLTVT.

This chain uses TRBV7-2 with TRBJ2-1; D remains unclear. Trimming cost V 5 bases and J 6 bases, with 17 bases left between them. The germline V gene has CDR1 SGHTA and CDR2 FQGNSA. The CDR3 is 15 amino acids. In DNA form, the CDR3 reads TGTGCCAGCAGCCCTCCCCCCGCTACCGGCAATGAGCAGTTCTTC. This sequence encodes CASSPPPATGNEQFF.

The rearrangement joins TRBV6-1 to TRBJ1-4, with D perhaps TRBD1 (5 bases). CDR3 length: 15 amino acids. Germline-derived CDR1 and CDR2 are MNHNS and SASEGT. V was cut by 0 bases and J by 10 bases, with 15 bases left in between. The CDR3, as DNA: TGTGCCAGCAGTGAAGCTCCGGACATAGGTTCAAAACTGTTTTTT. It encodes CASSEAPDIGSKLFF.

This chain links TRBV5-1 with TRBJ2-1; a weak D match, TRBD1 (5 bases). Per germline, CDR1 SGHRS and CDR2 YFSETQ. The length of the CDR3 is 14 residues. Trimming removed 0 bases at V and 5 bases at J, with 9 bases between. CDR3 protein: CASSLEGLNNEQFF. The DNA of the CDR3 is TGCGCCAGCAGCTTGGAGGGGTTAAACAATGAGCAGTTCTTC.

CDR3 sequence: CASGSGTVANYGYTF. CDR3 coding DNA: TGTGCTAGTGGTTCGGGGACAGTAGCTAACTATGGCTACACCTTC. V gene TRBV12-5 combines with J gene TRBJ1-2, with TRBD1 matching over 7 bases. CDR3 length equals 15 residues. The germline CDR1 and CDR2 sequences are LGHNT and FRNRAP. The trim removed 4 bases at V and 0 bases at J, leaving 5 bases unmatched. Full variable domain (rest looked up from reference TRBV12-5 and TRBJ1-2): DARVTQTPRHKVTEMGQEVTMRCQPILGHNTVFWYRQTMMQGLELLAYFRNRAPLDDSGMPKDRFSAEMPDATLATLKIQPSEPRDSAVYFCASGSGTVANYGYTFGSGTRLTVV.

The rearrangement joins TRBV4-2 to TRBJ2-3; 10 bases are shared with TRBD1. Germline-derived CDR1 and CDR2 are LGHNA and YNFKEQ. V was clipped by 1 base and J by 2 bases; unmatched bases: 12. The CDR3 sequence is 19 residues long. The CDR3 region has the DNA TGTGCCAGCAGCCAAGTCGCCCAGACAGGGGGCTCTATCACAGATACGCAGTATTTT. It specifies CASSQVAQTGGSITDTQYF.

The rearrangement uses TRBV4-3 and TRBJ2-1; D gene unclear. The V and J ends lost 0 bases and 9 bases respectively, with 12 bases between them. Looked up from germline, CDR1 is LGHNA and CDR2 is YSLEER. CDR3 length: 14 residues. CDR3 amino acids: CASSQDGFFTEQFF. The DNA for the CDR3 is TGCGCCAGCAGCCAAGACGGGTTTTTTACTGAGCAGTTCTTC.

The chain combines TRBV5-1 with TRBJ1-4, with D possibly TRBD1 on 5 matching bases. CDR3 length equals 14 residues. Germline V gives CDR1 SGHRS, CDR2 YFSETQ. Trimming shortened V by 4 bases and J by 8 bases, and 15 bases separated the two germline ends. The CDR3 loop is CASSPGGAWEKLFF. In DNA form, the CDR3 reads TGCGCCAGCAGCCCCGGCGGGGCTTGGGAAAAACTGTTTTTT.

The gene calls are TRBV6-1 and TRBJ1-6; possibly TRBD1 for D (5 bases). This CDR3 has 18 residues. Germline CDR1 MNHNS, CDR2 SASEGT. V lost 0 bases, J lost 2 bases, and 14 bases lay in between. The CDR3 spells CASSEAGGWGTYNSPLHF. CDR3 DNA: TGTGCCAGCAGTGAAGCCGGGGGGTGGGGAACCTATAATTCACCCCTCCACTTT.

The CDR3 DNA is TGTGCCACCAGCAAGGCGACAGGGCGCACCGGGGAGCTGTTTTTT. Encoded protein: CATSKATGRTGELFF. The gene calls are TRBV15 and TRBJ2-2; the match to TRBD1 covers 7 bases. There are 15 residues in the CDR3. Germline V gene lookup returns CDR1 LNHNV and CDR2 YYDKDF (reference sequence). J gave up 4 bases and V 4 bases, and 6 bases lay outside the gene matches.

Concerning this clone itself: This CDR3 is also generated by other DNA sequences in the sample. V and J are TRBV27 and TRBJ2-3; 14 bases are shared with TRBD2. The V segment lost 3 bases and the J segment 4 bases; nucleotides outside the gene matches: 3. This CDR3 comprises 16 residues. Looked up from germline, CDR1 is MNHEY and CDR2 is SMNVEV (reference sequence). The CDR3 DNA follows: TGTGCCAGCAGTTTGGGACTAGCGGGAGCCGCAGATACGCAGTATTTT. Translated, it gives CASSLGLAGAADTQYF.

CDR3 nucleotides: TGTGCCAGCAGTGAGGAGGGGCATCAGCCCCAGCATTTT. Amino acids: CASSEEGHQPQHF. This rearrangement joins TRBV2 to TRBJ1-5; D possibly corresponds to TRBD1 (5 bases). This CDR3 contains 13 residues. CDR1 and CDR2 from the germline V gene are SNHLY and FYNNEI. V lost 3 bases, J lost 5 bases, and 8 bases lay in between.